This is a list of T cell receptor beta chains from one sample in a study of T cell clonotyping in hematopoietic cell transplantation. Measured with immunoSEQ multiplex PCR; TCRdb has only the in-frame clones, and not every one. The repertoire consists of about 12,000 clones, with about 88% occurring once and the leading ten covering under 5%. Sequenced material: peripheral blood mononuclear cells. Receptor source: a human donor who either received an allogeneic hematopoietic cell transplant for a myeloid malignancy or was a related donor (not recorded which). Some clones in this sample may be carry-over from other donors' samples. CDR3s include the opening cysteine and the closing phenylalanine or tryptophan. D genes are given only for firm matches. Rows give clone size only sometimes, using once, few, many, or a class for an expanded clone.

v_call: TRBV12-5; clone_size: .; j_call: TRBJ1-2; d_call: .; cdr3_nt: TGTGCTAGTGGTTTGGTACTAGGGCAAAATGGCTACACCTTC; cdr3_aa: CASGLVLGQNGYTF
v_call: TRBV4-3; clone_size: .; j_call: TRBJ2-3; d_call: TRBD1; cdr3_nt: TGCGCCAGCAGCCAAGAGGGGGACAGGGGAGATACGCAGTATTTT; cdr3_aa: CASSQEGDRGDTQYF
v_call: TRBV6-6; clone_size: .; j_call: TRBJ2-7; d_call: TRBD2; cdr3_nt: TGTGCCAGCAGTACCGGACTAGCGGGGGGATCGCACGAGCAGTACTTC; cdr3_aa: CASSTGLAGGSHEQYF
v_call: TRBV7-9; clone_size: .; j_call: TRBJ1-1; d_call: TRBD1; cdr3_nt: TGTGCCAGCAGCCTAGTAGGGACAGGATTCATGAACACTGAAGCTTTCTTT; cdr3_aa: CASSLVGTGFMNTEAFF
v_call: TRBV5-4; clone_size: once; j_call: TRBJ1-4; d_call: TRBD1; cdr3_nt: TGTGCCAGCAGCCATTACAGGGGAGGACCTGAAAAACTGTTTTTT; cdr3_aa: CASSHYRGGPEKLFF
v_call: TRBV11-2; clone_size: .; j_call: TRBJ1-1; d_call: TRBD1; cdr3_nt: TGTGCCAGCAGCAAAAACCAGGGGGGAACTGAAGCTTTCTTT; cdr3_aa: CASSKNQGGTEAFF
v_call: TRBV5-6; clone_size: .; j_call: TRBJ1-5; d_call: .; cdr3_nt: TGTGCCAGCAGCTCAGGGAGGGGGAATCAGCCCCAGCATTTT; cdr3_aa: CASSSGRGNQPQHF
v_call: TRBV11-2; clone_size: once; j_call: TRBJ2-5; d_call: .; cdr3_nt: TGTGCCAGCAGCTTAGAGGCTGCAGGTCTTATCACGGCCCAAGAGACCCAGTACTTC; cdr3_aa: CASSLEAAGLITAQETQYF
v_call: TRBV9; clone_size: .; j_call: TRBJ2-3; d_call: .; cdr3_nt: TGTGCCAGCAGCGCCCGACCACGTGGGGGCACAGATACGCAGTATTTT; cdr3_aa: CASSARPRGGTDTQYF
v_call: TRBV5-4; clone_size: .; j_call: TRBJ1-1; d_call: TRBD1; cdr3_nt: TGTGCCAGCAGCCCATCGACAGGGGGGGACACTGAAGCTTTCTTT; cdr3_aa: CASSPSTGGDTEAFF
v_call: TRBV18; clone_size: .; j_call: TRBJ1-1; d_call: .; cdr3_nt: TGTGCCAGCTCACCACTGCCGACAGGTTCGAACACTGAAGCTTTCTTT; cdr3_aa: CASSPLPTGSNTEAFF
v_call: TRBV19; clone_size: .; j_call: TRBJ1-4; d_call: .; cdr3_nt: TGTGCCAGTAGCGCCAGGGGATGGGGAGAAAAACTGTTTTTT; cdr3_aa: CASSARGWGEKLFF
v_call: TRBV7-6; clone_size: .; j_call: TRBJ2-7; d_call: .; cdr3_nt: TGTGCCAGCAGCTTAGAGCAGGGACCAGCCTACGAGCAGTACTTC; cdr3_aa: CASSLEQGPAYEQYF
v_call: TRBV5-1; clone_size: .; j_call: TRBJ1-1; d_call: .; cdr3_nt: TGCGCCAGCAGCTTTAACAGGGCGAACACTGAAGCTTTCTTT; cdr3_aa: CASSFNRANTEAFF
v_call: TRBV30; clone_size: .; j_call: TRBJ1-4; d_call: TRBD1; cdr3_nt: TGTGCCTGGAGCCGGGACAGGGGGAATGAAAAACCGTTTTTT; cdr3_aa: CAWSRDRGNEKPFF
v_call: TRBV27; clone_size: .; j_call: TRBJ1-6; d_call: .; cdr3_nt: TGTGCCAGCAGTTTATTTGCTCCTGGGGGGTATAATTCACCCCTCCACTTT; cdr3_aa: CASSLFAPGGYNSPLHF
v_call: TRBV27; clone_size: once; j_call: TRBJ1-1; d_call: .; cdr3_nt: TGTGCCAGCAGACAAACAGTGAACACTGAAGCTTTCTTT; cdr3_aa: CASRQTVNTEAFF
v_call: TRBV6-1; clone_size: .; j_call: TRBJ2-2; d_call: TRBD2; cdr3_nt: TGTGCCAGCAACGCGGGGGGGATGGTCACCGGGGAGCTGTTTTTT; cdr3_aa: CASNAGGMVTGELFF